This passage covers 13 T cell receptor beta chains from one sample sequenced in a study of shared clonotypes between healthy human individuals. The assay was immunoSEQ multiplex PCR, and TCRdb's table has in-frame clones only and misses some. The sample has around 1,000,000 clones, 60% to 85% seen once. The sequenced sample consisted of memory CD4+ T cells from PBMCs. Subset defined: CD45RA-negative fraction. These receptors were obtained from a man aged 18-30 years in good health. Some clones in this sample may be carry-over from other donors' samples.

This clone has more than one count but fewer than ten. The chain carries TRBV27 and TRBJ2-5; TRBD1 matches at 9 bases. The junction had 7 bases not matched to a gene; V was cut back by 6 bases and J by 5 bases. This CDR3 is 14 amino acids long. Germline CDR1 reads MNHEY; CDR2 reads SMNVEV (reference sequence). The CDR3 DNA is TGTGCCAGCAGGCCGACAGGGGGGTGGGAGACCCAGTACTTC. Residues: CASRPTGGWETQYF.

This rearrangement joins TRBV7-2 to TRBJ1-3; D uncertain. Germline values: CDR1 SGHTA, CDR2 FQGNSA. Trimming shortened V by 1 base and J by 4 bases, and 5 bases separated the two germline ends. This CDR3 has 13 residues. CDR3 in amino acids: CASSLEEGNTIYF. The CDR3, as DNA: TGTGCCAGCAGCTTAGAAGAGGGAAACACCATATATTTT.

This chain connects TRBV5-4 to TRBJ1-2, with D tentatively TRBD1 (5 bases). CDR3 length: 13 residues. CDR1 and CDR2 (germline): SGHNT, YYREEE (reference sequence). Between the trimmed V and J ends, which lost 2 bases and 8 bases, there was a span of 13 bases. The DNA of the CDR3 is TGTGCCAGCAGCTTACAGGAGTTCTCCGGCTACACCTTC. Encoded protein: CASSLQEFSGYTF.

The sample holds one count of this clone. The rearrangement joins TRBV5-1 to TRBJ2-1, with D unresolved. CDR3 length equals 12 residues. The germline V gene encodes CDR1 SGHRS and CDR2 YFSETQ. Between the trimmed V and J ends, which lost 0 bases and 5 bases, there was a span of 3 bases. This chain's CDR3 is CASSLVHNEQFF. The CDR3 DNA is TGCGCCAGCAGCTTGGTCCACAATGAGCAGTTCTTC. Based on the CDR3 plus reference TRBV5-1 and TRBJ2-1, the full variable domain is KAGVTQTPRYLIKTRGQQVTLSCSPISGHRSVSWYQQTPGQGLQFLFEYFSETQRNKGNFPGRFSGRQFSNSRSEMNVSTLELGDSALYLCASSLVHNEQFFGPGTRLTVL.

This clone was detected once. The V gene is TRBV2, the J gene TRBJ2-7; 8 positions agree with TRBD1. The CDR3 totals 15 residues. V was clipped by 4 bases and J by 0 bases; unmatched bases: 5. Germline values: CDR1 SNHLY, CDR2 FYNNEI. Here the CDR3 reads CASSADRGGSYEQYF. For the CDR3, the DNA is TGTGCCAGCAGTGCCGACAGGGGAGGCTCCTACGAGCAGTACTTC.

This clone was detected a few times. The sample has other DNA sequences that encode this CDR3 too. This chain uses TRBV7-3 with TRBJ1-1; the D gene is possibly TRBD1 (5 bases). Germline values: CDR1 SGHTA, CDR2 FQGTGA. V lost 5 bases to trimming and J lost 4 bases, with 11 bases between them. This CDR3 region has 13 residues. The CDR3 bases are TGTGCCAGCAGCCCTACAAGGGGCACTGAAGCTTTCTTT. This encodes CASSPTRGTEAFF.

To note about this clone: The sample contains more than one DNA sequence encoding this CDR3. CDR3 sequence: CASSLGQGGQPQHF. The CDR3 coding sequence is TGTGCCAGCAGCTTAGGGCAGGGAGGTCAGCCCCAGCATTTT. This chain links TRBV7-2 with TRBJ1-5, with D perhaps matching TRBD1 (5 bases). Trimming removed 1 base at V and 6 bases at J, with 10 bases between. The CDR3 length is 14 residues. In germline, CDR1 is SGHTA, CDR2 FQGNSA.

This clone was found a few times. V is TRBV30 and J is TRBJ1-5; no reliable D call. The CDR3 length is 13 residues. CDR1 is GTSNPN and CDR2 is SVGIG in the germline V gene (reference sequence). V shed 4 bases and J shed 5 bases, with 12 bases lying between them. The CDR3 DNA reads as TGTGCCTGGACCTCAGATCTGGATCAGCCCCAGCATTTT. This encodes CAWTSDLDQPQHF.

The V gene is TRBV6-5, the J gene TRBJ1-1; D not resolved. Germline V gene lookup returns CDR1 MNHEY and CDR2 SVGAGI. Trimming removed 4 bases at V and 3 bases at J, with 12 bases between. CDR3 size: 14 residues. The CDR3 loop reads CASSSLGGYTEAFF. In nucleotides, the CDR3 is TGTGCCAGCAGTTCCCTTGGAGGGTACACTGAAGCTTTCTTT.

The gene calls are TRBV25-1 and TRBJ2-1, with D tentatively TRBD1 (6 bases). This CDR3 region has 13 residues. Trimming cost V 5 bases and J 10 bases, with 15 bases left between them. Germline-derived CDR1 and CDR2 are MGHDK and SYGVNS. In nucleotides, the CDR3 is TGTGCCAGCAGTCGCCGATCAGGACAGGAGCAGTTCTTC. Its translation: CASSRRSGQEQFF. Full variable domain (outside the CDR3, taken from reference TRBV25-1 and TRBJ2-1): EADIYQTPRYLVIGTGKKITLECSQTMGHDKMYWYQQDPGMELHLIHYSYGVNSTEKGDLSSESTVSRIRTEHFPLTLESARPSHTSQYLCASSRRSGQEQFFGPGTRLTVL.

The genes are TRBV28 and TRBJ1-5; D ambiguous. Germline values: CDR1 MDHEN, CDR2 SYDVKM. This CDR3 has 14 residues. Trimming cost V 7 bases and J 2 bases, with 12 bases left between them. CDR3: CASNSYGGNQPQHF. The CDR3 nucleotides are TGTGCCAGCAACTCCTACGGAGGCAATCAGCCCCAGCATTTT.

V usage is TRBV30 and J usage is TRBJ2-1, with D maybe TRBD2 (5 bases). The CDR3 is 14 residues long. The V end was cut by 0 bases, the J end by 5 bases, with 11 bases between. CDR1 and CDR2 from the germline V gene are GTSNPN and SVGIG (reference sequence). CDR3 DNA sequence: TGTGCCTGGAGTGTAGGTTGGAGGCACAATGAGCAGTTCTTC. Protein sequence: CAWSVGWRHNEQFF.

The gene calls are TRBV7-2 and TRBJ2-3; TRBD2 might be the D (6 bases). CDR1 is SGHTA, CDR2 FQGNSA, per germline. CDR3 length: 14 amino acids. V was shortened by 5 bases and J by 2 bases, with 11 bases between the two germline ends. CDR3 in DNA: TGTGCCAGCAGCCCCCGGACTATCACAGATACGCAGTATTTT. This translates into CASSPRTITDTQYF.